These 6 T cell receptor beta chains were all obtained from the same sample, sequenced in a study of regulatory T cells in long-lasting Graves disease. Indicated time point: persistent/refractory GD, antithyroid drugs over 5 years with positive TRAb. The TCR library was prepared using RNA isolated from PBMCs. Libraries of TCR beta came from iRepertoire HTBI primers plus Arm-PCR of CDR3 regions. TCRdb used MiXCR to reprocess the multiplex PCR reads, holding one entry per CDR3 protein. The top ten clones hold approximately 6.4% of a sample with around 450,000 distinct CDR3 sequences, under 25% of them seen once. This sample comprised peripheral blood mononuclear cells (PBMCs), obtained when the disease was refractory, from a patient treated with antithyroid drugs. The receptors shown here come from a female donor with Graves disease.

In DNA, the CDR3 is TGTGCCAGCAGCCCAAAGGTGGGCGGGAATGAGCAGTTCTTC. Protein: CASSPKVGGNEQFF. The chain links TRBV7-3 to TRBJ2-1; D is possibly TRBD2 (5 bases). The CDR3 totals 14 residues. In germline, CDR1 is SGHTA, CDR2 FQGTGA. Trimming pared 5 bases from V and 7 bases from J, leaving 15 bases between.

In this sample, this clonotype turned up a few times. The V and J genes are TRBV28 and TRBJ2-3; D remains unclear. Trimming removed 7 bases from V and 2 bases from J, with 7 bases in between. Germline V lookup: CDR1 MDHEN, CDR2 SYDVKM. The CDR3 is 12 residues long. The CDR3 nucleotides are TGTGCCAGCACCCCACACACAGATACGCAGTATTTT. Amino acid sequence: CASTPHTDTQYF.

The chain carries TRBV7-9 and TRBJ2-7; no definite D call. The germline V gene encodes CDR1 SEHNR and CDR2 FQNEAQ (reference sequence). The V gene lost 5 bases and the J gene lost 1 base, with 18 bases spanning the gap. The CDR3 covers 16 residues. The CDR3 region is CASSAGSGIESYEQYF. CDR3 DNA sequence: TGTGCCAGCAGCGCAGGATCAGGTATAGAATCCTACGAGCAGTACTTC.

The gene calls are TRBV9 and TRBJ2-2; D call uncertain. The CDR3 is 14 amino acids. Trimming shortened V by 2 bases and J by 0 bases, and 5 bases separated the two germline ends. CDR1 and CDR2 from the germline V gene are SGDLS and YYNGEE. The DNA of the CDR3 is TGTGCCAGCAGCGTTGGACCGAACACCGGGGAGCTGTTTTTT. Residues: CASSVGPNTGELFF.

This clonotype was seen more than once but under ten times. The V gene is TRBV12-3 or TRBV12-4, the J gene TRBJ1-5; maybe TRBD1 (6 bases). This CDR3 comprises 15 residues. V was cut by 6 bases and J by 3 bases, with 15 bases left in between. The CDR3 region has the DNA TGTGCCAGCAGCCCGGACAGCCCGAACAATCAGCCCCAGCATTTT. As protein: CASSPDSPNNQPQHF.

This clonotype was observed a few times. The genes are TRBV12-5 and TRBJ1-1; D gene ambiguous. Germline CDR1 and CDR2: LGHNT and FRNRAP. The V gene lost 1 base and the J gene lost 4 bases, with 7 bases spanning the gap. The CDR3 length is 13 residues. The CDR3 DNA sequence: TGTGCTAGTGGTTTGGGCGGGGTCACTGAAGCTTTCTTT. Its translation is CASGLGGVTEAFF.